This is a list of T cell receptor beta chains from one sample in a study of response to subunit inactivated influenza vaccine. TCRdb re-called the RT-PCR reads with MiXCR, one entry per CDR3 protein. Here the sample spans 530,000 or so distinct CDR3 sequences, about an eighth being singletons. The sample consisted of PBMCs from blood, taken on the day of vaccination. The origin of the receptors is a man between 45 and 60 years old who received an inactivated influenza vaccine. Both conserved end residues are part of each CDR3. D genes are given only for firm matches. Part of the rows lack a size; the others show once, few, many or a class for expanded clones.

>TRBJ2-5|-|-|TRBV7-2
CASSFSGAGETQYF
TGTGCCAGCAGCTTCTCAGGGGCCGGAGAGACCCAGTACTTC
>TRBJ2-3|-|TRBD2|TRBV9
CASSVVGLAGVLDTQYF
TGTGCCAGCAGCGTAGTTGGATTAGCGGGAGTTTTGGATACGCAGTATTTT
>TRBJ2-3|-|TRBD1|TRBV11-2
CASSQGWGTGETDTQYF
TGTGCCAGCAGCCAGGGGTGGGGGACAGGGGAAACAGATACGCAGTATTTT
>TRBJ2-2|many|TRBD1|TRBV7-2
CASSFGTGESGELFF
TGTGCCAGCAGCTTTGGGACAGGGGAAAGCGGGGAGCTGTTTTTT
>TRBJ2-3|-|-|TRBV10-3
CAISANREAQYF
TGTGCCATCAGTGCCAACAGGGAGGCGCAGTATTTT
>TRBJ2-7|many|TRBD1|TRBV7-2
CASSLAGTGYEQYF
TGTGCCAGCAGCTTAGCCGGGACAGGTTACGAGCAGTACTTC
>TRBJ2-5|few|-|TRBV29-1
CSVANTETQYF
TGCAGCGTTGCGAATACGGAGACCCAGTACTTC
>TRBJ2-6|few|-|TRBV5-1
CASSIQGQLSGANVLTF
TGCGCCAGCAGCATACAGGGACAACTCTCTGGGGCCAACGTCCTGACTTTC
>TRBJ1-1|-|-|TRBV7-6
CATGDLEEAFF
TGTGCCACCGGAGACCTTGAGGAAGCTTTCTTT
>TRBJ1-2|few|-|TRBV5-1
CASSSDSLSNYGYTF
TGCGCCAGCAGCTCAGACAGTTTATCTAACTATGGCTACACCTTC
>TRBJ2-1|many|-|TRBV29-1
CSVEDELESSYNEQFF
TGCAGCGTTGAAGATGAGCTCGAGAGCTCCTACAATGAGCAGTTCTTC
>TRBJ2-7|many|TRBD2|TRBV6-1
CASSKLAGPSYEQYF
TGTGCCAGCAGTAAATTAGCGGGGCCCTCCTACGAGCAGTACTTC
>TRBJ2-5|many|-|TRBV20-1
CSAEGAGLFDQETQYF
TGCAGTGCCGAGGGCGCGGGACTGTTTGACCAAGAGACCCAGTACTTC
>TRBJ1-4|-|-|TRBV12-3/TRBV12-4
CASSLLRGFGKLFF
TGTGCCAGCAGTTTGCTAAGGGGCTTTGGAAAACTGTTTTTT
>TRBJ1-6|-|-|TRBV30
CAVGTVSSYNSPLHF
TGTGCCGTGGGGACCGTAAGCTCCTATAATTCACCCCTCCACTTT
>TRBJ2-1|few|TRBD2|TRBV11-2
CASSLGLAGGYSYNEQFF
TGTGCCAGCAGCTTAGGTCTAGCGGGGGGCTACTCCTACAATGAGCAGTTCTTC
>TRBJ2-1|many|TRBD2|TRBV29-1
CSVARGGGSYNEQFF
TGCAGCGTAGCACGCGGGGGGGGCTCTTACAATGAGCAGTTCTTC
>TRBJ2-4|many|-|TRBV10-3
CAISPRGTRGKNIQYF
TGTGCCATCAGCCCCAGGGGCACTCGGGGCAAAAACATTCAGTACTTC
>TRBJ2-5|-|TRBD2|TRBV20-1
CSARGVAYETQYF
TGCAGTGCCCGGGGGGTCGCGTATGAGACCCAGTACTTC
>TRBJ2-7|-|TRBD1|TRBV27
CASSPGQGGFTYEQYF
TGTGCCAGCAGTCCGGGACAGGGGGGTTTCACCTACGAGCAGTACTTC
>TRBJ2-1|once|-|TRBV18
CASSPRVGADNEQFF
TGTGCCAGCTCACCGAGGGTAGGGGCGGACAATGAGCAGTTCTTC
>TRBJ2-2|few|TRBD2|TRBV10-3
CAISEHGLAGSGELFF
TGTGCCATCAGTGAACACGGACTAGCGGGGTCCGGGGAGCTGTTTTTT
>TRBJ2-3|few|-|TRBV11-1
CASSPDTAEDTQYF
TGTGCCAGCAGCCCCGACACTGCGGAGGATACGCAGTATTTT
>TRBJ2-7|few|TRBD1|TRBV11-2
CASSLERQGAYEQYF
TGTGCCAGCAGCTTAGAAAGGCAGGGGGCCTACGAGCAGTACTTC